These 5 T cell receptor beta chains share one sample of origin, sequenced in a study of beta chain features in type 1 diabetes. Isolated RNA was reverse transcribed in full, so expressed TCRB transcripts were sequenced. The repertoire was sequenced with immunoSEQ multiplex PCR; TCRdb's copy has only in-frame clones and lacks some. Altogether hundreds of thousands of clones are present, around 15% being singletons, with the ten largest covering just under 0.04%. Study-level findings and limits: Moderately but significantly shorter TCRB CDR3s were found in Type 1 diabetes patients in all four CD4+ subsets.

Their specific antigens are unknown. The specimen was naive CD4+ T cells from blood. These receptors all come from a man between 18 and 35 years old with type 1 diabetes.

This chain joins TRBV27 and TRBJ1-4; the D is unclear. This CDR3 has 13 amino acids. Per the germline V gene, CDR1 is MNHEY and CDR2 is SMNVEV (reference sequence). Trimming removed 8 bases from V and 7 bases from J, with 14 bases in between. The CDR3 is CASGERLIEKLFF. The CDR3 bases are TGTGCCAGCGGGGAAAGGCTTATTGAAAAACTGTTTTTT.

This clone was seen a few times. V is TRBV10-3 and J is TRBJ2-2; 11 nucleotides line up with TRBD1. J lost 0 bases, V lost 4 bases, and 7 bases had no gene match. The CDR3 has 18 amino acids. From germline, CDR1 is ENHRY and CDR2 SYGVKD. CDR3 in DNA: TGTGCCATCAGTGCGTCCGGGACAGGGGGACCGAACACCGGGGAGCTGTTTTTT. The encoded protein is CAISASGTGGPNTGELFF.

This clone has just a few counts. V usage is TRBV29-1 and J usage is TRBJ2-5; 7 nucleotides match TRBD1. The germline CDR1 and CDR2 sequences are SQVTM and ANQGSEA. The length of the CDR3 is 15 residues. V dropped 4 bases and J dropped 1; count of bases not matched to a gene: 9. As DNA, the CDR3 is TGCAGCGTTGTTATGAGACAGGGCCTCCAAGAGACCCAGTACTTC. Translation: CSVVMRQGLQETQYF.

This clone was picked up a small number of times. The rearrangement links TRBV18 to TRBJ2-7, with TRBD2 as a possible D gene (5 bases). Germline values: CDR1 KGHSH, CDR2 LQKENI. The CDR3 contains 13 residues. The V gene lost 0 bases and the J gene lost 5 bases, with 8 bases spanning the gap. The CDR3 coding sequence is TGTGCCAGCTCACCACCGACGGGGAACGAGCAGTACTTC. Its translation is CASSPPTGNEQYF.

This clone has a handful of counts. The chain links TRBV27 to TRBJ1-1, with 12 nucleotides matching TRBD1. Per germline, CDR1 MNHEY and CDR2 SMNVEV (reference sequence). This CDR3 has 14 amino acids. V shed 6 bases and J 6 bases; nucleotides not matched to a gene: 5. The CDR3 spells CASRGDRGRSEAFF. As DNA, the CDR3 is TGTGCCAGCAGAGGGGACAGGGGGCGGTCTGAAGCTTTCTTT.